Below, 7 T cell receptor beta chains from the same sample are listed, as sequenced in a study of T cells in Graves' hyperthyroidism and ophthalmopathy. Regions amplified from RNA transcripts were the TCR beta CDR3 regions. When the TCR CDR3 underwent first-round RT-PCR, the HTBI primer set was used. TCRdb re-called the multiplex PCR reads through MiXCR, storing one row per CDR3 protein. The sample comprises more than 450,000 distinct CDR3 sequences, less than 20% of which are singletons, and 45% to 50% rests with the top ten. The source material was blood. The receptors originated from a man aged 40-50 years with Graves' ophthalmopathy.

The rearrangement uses TRBV19 and TRBJ1-5; weak D call: TRBD1 (6 bases). This CDR3 has 14 residues. V dropped 8 bases and J dropped 4 bases, with 15 bases sitting between them. Germline V gene lookup returns CDR1 LNHDA and CDR2 SQIVND (reference sequence). The CDR3 reads CASHPGGANQPQHF. The CDR3 coding sequence is TGTGCCAGTCATCCCGGGGGGGCAAATCAGCCCCAGCATTTT.

The V and J genes are TRBV5-1 and TRBJ2-2; no definite D call. The CDR3 loop spans 14 amino acids. The V end was cut by 3 bases, the J end by 6 bases, with 12 bases between. Germline V gene data show CDR1 as SGHRS and CDR2 as YFSETQ. The CDR3, as DNA: TGCGCCAGCAGCTCGGGCCTATGGGCCGGGGAGCTGTTTTTT. It is translated as CASSSGLWAGELFF. Using reference TRBV5-1 and TRBJ2-2 for the parts outside the CDR3, the full variable domain is KAGVTQTPRYLIKTRGQQVTLSCSPISGHRSVSWYQQTPGQGLQFLFEYFSETQRNKGNFPGRFSGRQFSNSRSEMNVSTLELGDSALYLCASSSGLWAGELFFGEGSRLTVL.

Points on this clonotype: A read error may explain this, as a much larger clone is one base away. This is likely a read error, given that the CDR3 carries no conserved phenylalanine or tryptophan at its end. The V and J genes are TRBV28 and TRBJ2-7, with 12 positions matching TRBD2. Germline V gene lookup returns CDR1 MDHEN and CDR2 SYDVKM. V dropped 5 bases and J dropped 2; count of bases not matched to a gene: 13. The CDR3 totals 18 residues. CDR3 in amino acids: CASSAPKPGLAGTYEQYS. In DNA form, the CDR3 reads TGTGCCAGCAGTGCACCTAAACCGGGACTAGCGGGTACCTACGAGCAGTACTCC.

About this clonotype itself: This clone may be a read error of a much larger clone one base away. The CDR3 sequence is CASSRSGLAANEQFF. CDR3 nucleotides: TGTGCCAGCAGCCGATCGGGACTAGCGGCTAATGAGCAGTTCTTC. The J gene is TRBJ2-1, the V gene TRBV7-2, with 11 bases lining up with TRBD2. V lost 5 bases, J lost 7 bases, and 7 bases stayed unmatched. Germline-derived CDR1 and CDR2 are SGHTA and FQGNSA. This CDR3 is 15 amino acids long.

This clonotype has only a few counts. The chain is built from TRBV3-1 and TRBJ1-2; D call uncertain. V lost 1 base and J lost 4, with 13 bases in between. CDR3 length: 15 amino acids. The germline CDR1 and CDR2 sequences are LGHDT and YNNKEL (reference sequence). CDR3 sequence reads: CASSQVMGLSYGYTF. DNA for the CDR3: TGTGCCAGCAGCCAAGTGATGGGGTTGAGCTATGGCTACACCTTC.

CDR3: CASSFLTRGQNTGELFF. In DNA, the CDR3 is TGTGCCAGCAGCTTTCTGACGCGTGGGCAGAACACCGGGGAGCTGTTTTTT. The chain is built from TRBV13 and TRBJ2-2; D unclear. The V gene lost 3 bases and the J gene lost 1 base, with 15 bases spanning the gap. Germline CDR1 is PRHDT and CDR2 is FYEKMQ (reference sequence). This CDR3 spans 17 amino acids.

This chain joins TRBV2 and TRBJ1-5; 7 bases map to TRBD1. CDR1 is SNHLY, CDR2 FYNNEI, per germline. This CDR3 contains 15 residues. V shed 7 bases, J shed 1 base, and the junction held 7 bases outside the gene matches. The CDR3 loop is CASKGASASNQPQHF. The CDR3, as DNA: TGTGCCAGCAAGGGGGCCTCGGCGAGCAATCAGCCCCAGCATTTT. The whole variable domain, filled in from reference TRBV2 and TRBJ1-5, reads EPEVTQTPSHQVTQMGQEVILRCVPISNHLYFYWYRQILGQKVEFLVSFYNNEISEKSEIFDDQFSVERPDGSNFTLKIRSTKLEDSAMYFCASKGASASNQPQHFGDGTRLSIL.